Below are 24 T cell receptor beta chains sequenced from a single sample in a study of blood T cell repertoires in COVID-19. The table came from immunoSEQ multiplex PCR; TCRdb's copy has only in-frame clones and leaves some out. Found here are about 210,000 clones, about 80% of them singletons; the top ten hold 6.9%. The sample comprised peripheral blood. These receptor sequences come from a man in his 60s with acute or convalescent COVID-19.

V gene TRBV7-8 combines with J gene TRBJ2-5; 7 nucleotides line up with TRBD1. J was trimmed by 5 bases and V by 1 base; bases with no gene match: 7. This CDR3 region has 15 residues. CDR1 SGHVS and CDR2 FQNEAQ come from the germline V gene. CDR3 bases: TGTGCCAGCAGCTTAGGTAGTACGGGACAGGAGACCCAGTACTTC. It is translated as CASSLGSTGQETQYF.

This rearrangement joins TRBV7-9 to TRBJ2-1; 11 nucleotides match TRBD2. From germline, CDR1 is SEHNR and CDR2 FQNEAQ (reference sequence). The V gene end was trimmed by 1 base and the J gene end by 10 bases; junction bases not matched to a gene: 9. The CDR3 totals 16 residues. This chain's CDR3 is CASSLVVPSGGREQFF. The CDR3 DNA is TGTGCCAGCAGCTTAGTCGTGCCTAGCGGGGGGCGGGAGCAGTTCTTC.

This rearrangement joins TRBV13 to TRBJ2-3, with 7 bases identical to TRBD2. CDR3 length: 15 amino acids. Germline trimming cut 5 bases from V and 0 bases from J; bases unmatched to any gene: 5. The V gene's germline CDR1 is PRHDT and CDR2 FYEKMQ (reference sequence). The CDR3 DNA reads TGTGCCAGCAGCCTCTGGGAGGGAAGCACAGATACGCAGTATTTT. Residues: CASSLWEGSTDTQYF.

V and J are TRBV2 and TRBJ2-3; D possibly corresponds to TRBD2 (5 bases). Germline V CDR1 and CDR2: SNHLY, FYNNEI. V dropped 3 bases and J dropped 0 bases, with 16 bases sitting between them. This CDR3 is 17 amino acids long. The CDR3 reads CASSDEGLSSSTDTQYF. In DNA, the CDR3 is TGTGCCAGCAGTGACGAAGGACTTTCGTCTAGCACAGATACGCAGTATTTT.

CDR3 region: CASSRQYRGSTDTQYF. The CDR3 DNA reads as TGTGCCAGCAGCCGCCAATACAGGGGTAGCACAGATACGCAGTATTTT. The V call is TRBV3-1 (or the pseudogene TRBV3-2), the J call TRBJ2-3; 7 bases agree with TRBD1. Trimming took 4 bases from V and 0 from J; bases not matched to a gene: 7. The CDR3 consists of 16 residues. Germline CDR1 and CDR2: LGHDT and YNNKEL (reference sequence).

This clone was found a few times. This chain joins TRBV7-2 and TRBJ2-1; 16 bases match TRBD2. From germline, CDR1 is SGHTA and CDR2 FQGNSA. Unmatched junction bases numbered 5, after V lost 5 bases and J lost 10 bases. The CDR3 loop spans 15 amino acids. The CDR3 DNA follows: TGTGCCAGCAGCCCGGGACTAGCGGGGGGGCGGGAGCAGTTCTTC. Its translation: CASSPGLAGGREQFF.

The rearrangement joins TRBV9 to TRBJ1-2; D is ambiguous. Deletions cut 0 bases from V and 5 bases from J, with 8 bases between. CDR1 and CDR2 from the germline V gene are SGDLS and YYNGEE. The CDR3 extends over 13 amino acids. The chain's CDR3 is CASSVAAQYGYTF. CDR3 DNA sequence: TGTGCCAGCAGCGTAGCGGCACAGTATGGCTACACCTTC.

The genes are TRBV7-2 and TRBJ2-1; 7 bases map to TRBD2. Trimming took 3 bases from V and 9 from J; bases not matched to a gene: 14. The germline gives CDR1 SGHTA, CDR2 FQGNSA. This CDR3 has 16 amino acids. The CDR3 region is CASSFGGGSVGGEQFF. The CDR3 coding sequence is TGTGCCAGCAGCTTCGGTGGCGGGAGTGTCGGAGGTGAGCAGTTCTTC.

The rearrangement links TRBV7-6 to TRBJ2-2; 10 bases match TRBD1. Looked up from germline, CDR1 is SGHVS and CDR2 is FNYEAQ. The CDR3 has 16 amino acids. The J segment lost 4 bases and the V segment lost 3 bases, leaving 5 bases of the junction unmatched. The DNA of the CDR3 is TGTGCCAGCAGCTTTGGACAGGGGGAAATCACCGGGGAGCTGTTTTTT. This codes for CASSFGQGEITGELFF.

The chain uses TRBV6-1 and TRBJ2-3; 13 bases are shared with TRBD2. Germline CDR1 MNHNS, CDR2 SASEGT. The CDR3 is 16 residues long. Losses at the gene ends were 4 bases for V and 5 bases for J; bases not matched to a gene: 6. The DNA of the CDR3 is TGTGCCAGCAGTGGCACGACTAGCGGGAGGAGAGATACGCAGTATTTT. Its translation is CASSGTTSGRRDTQYF.

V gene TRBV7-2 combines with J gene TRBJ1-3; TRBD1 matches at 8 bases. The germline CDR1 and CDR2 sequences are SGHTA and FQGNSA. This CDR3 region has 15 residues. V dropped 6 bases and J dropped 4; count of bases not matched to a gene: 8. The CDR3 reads CASSQTGGRGNTIYF. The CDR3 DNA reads TGTGCCAGCAGTCAAACAGGGGGTAGGGGAAACACCATATATTTT.

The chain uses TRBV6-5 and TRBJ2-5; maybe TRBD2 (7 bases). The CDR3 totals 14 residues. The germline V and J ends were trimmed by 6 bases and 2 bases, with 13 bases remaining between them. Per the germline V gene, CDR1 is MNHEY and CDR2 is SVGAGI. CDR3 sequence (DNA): TGTGCCAGCAGCCTCGGGGGGCCGCAAGAGACCCAGTACTTC. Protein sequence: CASSLGGPQETQYF.

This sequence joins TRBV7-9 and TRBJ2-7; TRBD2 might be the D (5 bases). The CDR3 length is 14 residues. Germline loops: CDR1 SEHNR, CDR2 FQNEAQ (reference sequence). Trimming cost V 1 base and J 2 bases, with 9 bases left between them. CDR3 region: CASSLVGSPYEQYF. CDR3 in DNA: TGTGCCAGCAGCTTAGTAGGGAGTCCCTACGAGCAGTACTTC.

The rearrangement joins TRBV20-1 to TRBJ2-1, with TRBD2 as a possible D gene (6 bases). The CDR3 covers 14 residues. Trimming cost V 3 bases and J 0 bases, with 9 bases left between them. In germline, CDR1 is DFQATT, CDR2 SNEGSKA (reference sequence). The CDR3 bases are TGCAGTGCTAGTCGGGAGTCCTCCTACAATGAGCAGTTCTTC. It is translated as CSASRESSYNEQFF.

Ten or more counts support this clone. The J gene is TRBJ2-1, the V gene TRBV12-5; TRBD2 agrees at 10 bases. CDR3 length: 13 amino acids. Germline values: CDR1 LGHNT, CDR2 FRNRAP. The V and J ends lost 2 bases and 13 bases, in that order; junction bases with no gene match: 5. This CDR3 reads CASGLTSGAPQFF. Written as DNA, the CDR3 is TGTGCTAGTGGTTTGACTAGCGGGGCCCCTCAGTTCTTC.

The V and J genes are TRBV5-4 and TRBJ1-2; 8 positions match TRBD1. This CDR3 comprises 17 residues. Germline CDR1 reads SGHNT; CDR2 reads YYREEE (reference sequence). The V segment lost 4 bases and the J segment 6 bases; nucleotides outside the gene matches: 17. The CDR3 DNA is TGTGCCAGCAGCCGCACCGGGACAGGAACCTCAGGGCATGGCTACACCTTC. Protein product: CASSRTGTGTSGHGYTF.

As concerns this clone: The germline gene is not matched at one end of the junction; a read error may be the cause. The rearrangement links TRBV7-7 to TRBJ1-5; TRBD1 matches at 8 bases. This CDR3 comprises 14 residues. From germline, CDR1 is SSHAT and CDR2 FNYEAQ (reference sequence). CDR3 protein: CASIQDREYQPQHF. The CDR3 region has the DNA TGTGCTAGCATCCAGGACAGGGAATATCAGCCCCAGCATTTT.

In nucleotides, the CDR3 is TGCGCCAGCAGCCTTAATCCGGGACTCTCAATAACAGATACGCAGTATTTT. Translation: CASSLNPGLSITDTQYF. The chain has TRBV4-3 and TRBJ2-3; D possibly corresponds to TRBD2 (6 bases). The germline CDR1 and CDR2 sequences are LGHNA and YSLEER. CDR3 length equals 17 residues. V lost 4 bases to trimming and J lost 3 bases, with 20 bases between them.

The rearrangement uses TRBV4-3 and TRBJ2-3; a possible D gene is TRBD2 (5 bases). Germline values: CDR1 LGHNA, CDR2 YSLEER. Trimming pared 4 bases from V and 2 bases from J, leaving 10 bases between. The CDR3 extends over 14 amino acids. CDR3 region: CASSLSGITDTQYF. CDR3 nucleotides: TGCGCCAGCAGCCTAAGCGGAATCACAGATACGCAGTATTTT.

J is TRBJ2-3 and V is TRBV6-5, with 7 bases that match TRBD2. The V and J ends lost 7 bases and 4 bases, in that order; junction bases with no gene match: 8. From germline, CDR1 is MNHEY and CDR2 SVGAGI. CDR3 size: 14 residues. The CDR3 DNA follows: TGTGCCAGCAACTTCTTGCGGGAGTCAGATACGCAGTATTTT. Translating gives CASNFLRESDTQYF.

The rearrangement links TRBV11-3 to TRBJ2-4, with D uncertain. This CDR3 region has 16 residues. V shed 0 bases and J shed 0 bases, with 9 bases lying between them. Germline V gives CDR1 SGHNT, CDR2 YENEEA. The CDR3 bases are TGTGCCAGCAGCTTAGACGGGTTGTTAGCCAAAAACATTCAGTACTTC. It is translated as CASSLDGLLAKNIQYF.

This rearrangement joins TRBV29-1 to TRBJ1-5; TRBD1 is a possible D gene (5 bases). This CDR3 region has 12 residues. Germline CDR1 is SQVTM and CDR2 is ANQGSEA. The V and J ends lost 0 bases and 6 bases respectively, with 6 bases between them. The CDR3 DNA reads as TGCAGCGTTGAAGATCAGGGTCAGCCCCAGCATTTT. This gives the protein CSVEDQGQPQHF.

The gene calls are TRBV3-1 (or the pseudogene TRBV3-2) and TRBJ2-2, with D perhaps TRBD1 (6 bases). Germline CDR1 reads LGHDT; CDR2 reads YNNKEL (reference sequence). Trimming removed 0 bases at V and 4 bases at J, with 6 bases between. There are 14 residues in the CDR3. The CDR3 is CASSQEQGTGELFF. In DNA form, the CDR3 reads TGTGCCAGCAGCCAAGAACAGGGCACCGGGGAGCTGTTTTTT.

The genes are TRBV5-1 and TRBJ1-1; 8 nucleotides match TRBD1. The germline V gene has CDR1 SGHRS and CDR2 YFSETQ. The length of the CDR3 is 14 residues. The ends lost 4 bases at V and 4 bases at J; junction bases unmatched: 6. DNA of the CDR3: TGCGCCAGCAGCCGAGACAGGGGTTTCACTGAAGCTTTCTTT. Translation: CASSRDRGFTEAFF. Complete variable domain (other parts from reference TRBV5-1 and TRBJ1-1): KAGVTQTPRYLIKTRGQQVTLSCSPISGHRSVSWYQQTPGQGLQFLFEYFSETQRNKGNFPGRFSGRQFSNSRSEMNVSTLELGDSALYLCASSRDRGFTEAFFGQGTRLTVV.